One and the same sample provided the 26 T cell receptor beta chains below, sequenced in a study of blood T cell repertoires in COVID-19. Clones were read by immunoSEQ multiplex PCR, and TCRdb kept only the in-frame ones, dropping some. The repertoire has a few hundred thousand clones, around 87% of them found once; the top ten carry 1%. The specimen was peripheral blood. The source of these receptors is a man aged 45 to 65 with active or convalescent COVID-19.

This chain joins TRBV24-1 and TRBJ1-5; TRBD1 is a possible D gene (5 bases). Trimming removed 7 bases from V and 6 bases from J, with 15 bases in between. Germline V gives CDR1 KGHDR, CDR2 SFDVKD. The CDR3 has 14 amino acids. The CDR3 nucleotides read TGTGCCACCAGCGGGCAGGGTACGAGTCAGCCCCAGCATTTT. This codes for CATSGQGTSQPQHF.

This chain connects TRBV10-3 to TRBJ1-2; TRBD1 matches at 9 bases. CDR3 length: 16 residues. CDR1 is ENHRY and CDR2 is SYGVKD in the germline V gene. V dropped 11 bases and J dropped 5; count of bases not matched to a gene: 18. CDR3 amino acids: CAALPGQGRARYGYTF. The CDR3 DNA reads TGTGCCGCCCTCCCGGGACAGGGACGAGCTAGGTATGGCTACACCTTC.

The chain couples TRBV2 to TRBJ1-4; a possible D gene is TRBD1 (6 bases). Trimming left V 6 bases short and J 8 bases short, with 19 bases between. In germline, CDR1 is SNHLY, CDR2 FYNNEI. This CDR3 has 15 residues. Written as DNA, the CDR3 is TGTGCCAGCAGGTTCTCAGGGGACGTTGGCGAAAAACTGTTTTTT. This encodes CASRFSGDVGEKLFF.

Only one count was recorded for this clone. The chain has TRBV4-1 and TRBJ1-6; D is possibly TRBD1 (5 bases). The CDR3 runs to 15 residues. V was shortened by 0 bases and J by 7 bases, with 10 bases between the two germline ends. The V gene's germline CDR1 is MGHRA and CDR2 YSYEKL. The DNA of the CDR3 is TGCGCCAGCAGCCAAGAGAACAGGCGGAATTCACCCCTCCACTTT. Residues: CASSQENRRNSPLHF.

This clone occurred once. The J gene is TRBJ2-7, the V gene TRBV18, with 11 bases identical to TRBD2. The CDR3 extends over 16 amino acids. V shed 4 bases, J shed 4 bases, and the junction held 9 bases outside the gene matches. Germline V gives CDR1 KGHSH, CDR2 LQKENI. In DNA, the CDR3 is TGTGCCAGCTCACAGGGACTAGCGGCCTCAGGGTACGAGCAGTACTTC. Protein sequence: CASSQGLAASGYEQYF.

The genes are TRBV5-4 and TRBJ2-2, with 7 nucleotides matching TRBD1. Germline CDR1 and CDR2: SGHNT and YYREEE (reference sequence). This CDR3 has 16 residues. V lost 2 bases and J lost 4; bases outside the gene matches: 8. The CDR3 spells CASSLRVGGPTGELFF. CDR3 sequence (DNA): TGTGCCAGCAGCTTAAGGGTAGGGGGCCCCACCGGGGAGCTGTTTTTT. The full variable domain, rest sourced from reference TRBV5-4 and TRBJ2-2, is ETGVTQSPTHLIKTRGQQVTLRCSSQSGHNTVSWYQQALGQGPQFIFQYYREEENGRGNFPPRFSGLQFPNYSSELNVNALELDDSALYLCASSLRVGGPTGELFFGEGSRLTVL.

This chain uses TRBV5-1 with TRBJ1-1; TRBD1 agrees at 8 bases. V lost 4 bases to trimming and J lost 5 bases; unmatched junction nucleotides: 10. This CDR3 region has 15 residues. Germline-derived CDR1 and CDR2 are SGHRS and YFSETQ. This CDR3 is CASSLRQGMGTEAFF. CDR3 in DNA: TGCGCCAGCAGCCTCCGACAGGGGATGGGGACTGAAGCTTTCTTT.

The gene calls are TRBV15 and TRBJ2-7, with D possibly matching TRBD2 (5 bases). From germline, CDR1 is LNHNV and CDR2 YYDKDF (reference sequence). V lost 0 bases and J 7 bases, leaving 10 bases between the germline ends. This CDR3 has 13 amino acids. The DNA for the CDR3 is TGTGCCACCAGCAGAGATTCCAGCGGTGAGCAGTACTTC. The encoded protein is CATSRDSSGEQYF.

The gene calls are TRBV5-5 and TRBJ2-1; 8 bases line up with TRBD1. After removal of 1 base from V and 3 bases from J, the junction contained 0 bases not matched to a gene. This CDR3 comprises 14 residues. CDR1 and CDR2 from the germline V gene are SGHKS and YYEKEE (reference sequence). The CDR3 loop is CASSLTGGYNEQFF. The DNA of the CDR3 is TGTGCCAGCAGCTTGACAGGGGGCTACAATGAGCAGTTCTTC.

V gene TRBV4-3 combines with J gene TRBJ1-6; tentatively, D is TRBD1 (5 bases). The germline V and J ends were trimmed by 0 bases and 6 bases, with 9 bases remaining between them. The CDR3 totals 15 residues. CDR1 is LGHNA and CDR2 is YSLEER in the germline V gene. The CDR3 DNA is TGCGCCAGCAGCCAAGATCTCGACAGTAATTCACCCCTCCACTTT. This codes for CASSQDLDSNSPLHF.

The chain carries TRBV18 and TRBJ2-5; weak D call: TRBD2 (5 bases). Germline V gene lookup returns CDR1 KGHSH and CDR2 LQKENI. V was pared by 0 bases and J by 4 bases, with 12 bases between. There are 15 residues in the CDR3. The CDR3 nucleotides read TGTGCCAGCTCACCACCTCTGAGGGCCGGAGAGACCCAGTACTTC. Residues: CASSPPLRAGETQYF.

J is TRBJ2-3 and V is TRBV5-1, with 7 bases fitting TRBD1. Unmatched junction bases numbered 7, after V lost 4 bases and J lost 2 bases. CDR1 is SGHRS, CDR2 YFSETQ, per germline. The CDR3 runs 15 residues. As DNA, the CDR3 is TGCGCCAGCAGCACCCGGGACAGCACCACAGATACGCAGTATTTT. It translates to CASSTRDSTTDTQYF. The full variable domain, completed using reference TRBV5-1 and TRBJ2-3, is KAGVTQTPRYLIKTRGQQVTLSCSPISGHRSVSWYQQTPGQGLQFLFEYFSETQRNKGNFPGRFSGRQFSNSRSEMNVSTLELGDSALYLCASSTRDSTTDTQYFGPGTRLTVL.

The chain combines TRBV18 with TRBJ1-6; D is possibly TRBD1 (6 bases). There are 13 residues in the CDR3. Germline CDR1 is KGHSH and CDR2 is LQKENI. The germline V and J ends were trimmed by 7 bases and 9 bases, with 13 bases remaining between them. This CDR3 reads CASWTDRGSPLHF. CDR3 DNA: TGTGCCAGCTGGACAGACCGGGGTTCACCCCTCCACTTT. Together with reference TRBV18 and TRBJ1-6, the CDR3 gives the full variable domain: NAGVMQNPRHLVRRRGQEARLRCSPMKGHSHVYWYRQLPEEGLKFMVYLQKENIIDESGMPKERFSAEFPKEGPSILRIQQVVRGDSAAYFCASWTDRGSPLHFGNGTRLTVT.

The chain joins TRBV30 to TRBJ1-6, with D hard to call. The length of the CDR3 is 13 residues. V lost 5 bases and J lost 8, with 13 bases in between. In germline, CDR1 is GTSNPN, CDR2 SVGIG (reference sequence). The CDR3 DNA reads as TGTGCCTGGGACCTTGGAGGATATTCACCCCTCCACTTT. Its protein is CAWDLGGYSPLHF.

The genes are TRBV19 and TRBJ1-2; no reliable D call. Trimming cost V 5 bases and J 4 bases, with 11 bases left between them. The CDR3 loop spans 13 amino acids. Germline CDR1 LNHDA, CDR2 SQIVND (reference sequence). CDR3 region: CASSSSGLYGYTF. CDR3 coding DNA: TGTGCCAGTAGTTCTTCGGGTCTCTATGGCTACACCTTC. The whole variable domain, filled in from reference TRBV19 and TRBJ1-2, reads DGGITQSPKYLFRKEGQNVTLSCEQNLNHDAMYWYRQDPGQGLRLIYYSQIVNDFQKGDIAEGYSVSREKKESFPLTVTSAQKNPTAFYLCASSSSGLYGYTFGSGTRLTVV.

The rearrangement joins TRBV27 to TRBJ1-3; D unresolved. Trimming took 4 bases from V and 2 from J, leaving 12 bases between them. The CDR3 sequence is 15 residues long. Germline CDR1 reads MNHEY; CDR2 reads SMNVEV (reference sequence). Written as DNA, the CDR3 is TGTGCCAGCAGTTGGAGAGGGATGGCTGGAAACACCATATATTTT. Its translation is CASSWRGMAGNTIYF.

This clone has a single count. V is TRBV27 and J is TRBJ1-5; D call uncertain. V dropped 3 bases and J dropped 7 bases, with 13 bases sitting between them. This CDR3 contains 14 residues. Per the germline V gene, CDR1 is MNHEY and CDR2 is SMNVEV (reference sequence). The CDR3 DNA follows: TGTGCCAGCAGTTTCCGGGCGGGCCGACAGCCCCAGCATTTT. Encoded protein: CASSFRAGRQPQHF.

The chain recombines TRBV24-1 with TRBJ2-1, with D possibly matching TRBD2 (6 bases). CDR3 size: 13 residues. V dropped 3 bases and J dropped 12 bases, with 14 bases sitting between them. Germline values: CDR1 KGHDR, CDR2 SFDVKD. The CDR3: CATSDPQAGRQFF. Here the CDR3 DNA reads TGTGCCACCAGTGATCCCCAGGCGGGAAGGCAGTTCTTC.

The rearrangement joins TRBV2 to TRBJ2-7; 7 bases line up with TRBD2. V shed 6 bases, J shed 4 bases, and the junction held 6 bases outside the gene matches. CDR3 length: 13 amino acids. Germline V gene lookup returns CDR1 SNHLY and CDR2 FYNNEI. The DNA for the CDR3 is TGTGCCAGCAGCCGAGAGGGAGGGTACGAGCAGTACTTC. Translated: CASSREGGYEQYF.

The rearrangement joins TRBV30 to TRBJ1-2; 8 bases fit TRBD1. Germline CDR1 reads GTSNPN; CDR2 reads SVGIG (reference sequence). The CDR3 sequence is 12 residues long. Trimming took 3 bases from V and 7 from J; bases not matched to a gene: 4. The CDR3 nucleotides read TGTGCCTGGAGCCCAGGGGGCTTTGGCTACACCTTC. Protein sequence: CAWSPGGFGYTF.

This rearrangement joins TRBV28 to TRBJ1-1, with TRBD1 as a possible D gene (6 bases). V lost 6 bases to trimming and J lost 5 bases, with 13 bases between them. The CDR3 length is 13 residues. Looked up from germline, CDR1 is MDHEN and CDR2 is SYDVKM. The CDR3 reads CASSLQGWTEAFF. CDR3 nucleotides: TGTGCCAGCAGCCTACAGGGATGGACTGAAGCTTTCTTT.

The chain has TRBV9 and TRBJ1-4; 12 nucleotides agree with TRBD1. Per germline, CDR1 SGDLS and CDR2 YYNGEE. After removal of 2 bases from V and 8 bases from J, the junction contained 4 bases not matched to a gene. CDR3 length equals 15 residues. The CDR3 loop is CASSVSGTGGEKLFF. CDR3 DNA: TGTGCCAGCAGCGTCTCCGGGACAGGGGGCGAAAAACTGTTTTTT.

The chain links TRBV5-4 to TRBJ1-1; D is uncertain. The CDR3 totals 14 residues. V lost 0 bases, J lost 6 bases, and 12 bases lay in between. CDR1 is SGHNT, CDR2 YYREEE, per germline (reference sequence). CDR3 in DNA: TGTGCCAGCAGCTTGGGACCAGGCAGATCTGAAGCTTTCTTT. It is translated as CASSLGPGRSEAFF.

The rearrangement uses TRBV12-3 or TRBV12-4 and TRBJ1-1; possibly TRBD1 for D (5 bases). V was trimmed by 6 bases and J by 1 base, leaving 9 bases between them. This CDR3 has 13 residues. CDR3 DNA sequence: TGTGCCAGCAGCACGGACACGAACACTGAAGCTTTCTTT. This encodes CASSTDTNTEAFF.

The chain carries TRBV6-1 and TRBJ2-3; 10 positions match TRBD2. The CDR3 sequence is 16 residues long. Per the germline V gene, CDR1 is MNHNS and CDR2 is SASEGT. The junction had 8 bases not matched to a gene; V was cut back by 4 bases and J by 4 bases. The CDR3 region has the DNA TGTGCCAGCAGTGCTGGTAAGCGGGGGGGCCCAGATACGCAGTATTTT. Translation: CASSAGKRGGPDTQYF.

The rearrangement joins TRBV27 to TRBJ2-6; a weak D match, TRBD2 (6 bases). The V end lost 3 bases, the J end lost 4 bases, and 13 bases lay between the germline ends. This CDR3 region has 16 residues. Per the germline V gene, CDR1 is MNHEY and CDR2 is SMNVEV (reference sequence). This chain's CDR3 is CASSLEGRPGANVLTF. CDR3 sequence (DNA): TGTGCCAGCAGTTTGGAGGGCAGGCCCGGGGCCAACGTCCTGACTTTC.